The 30 T cell receptor beta chains given below trace back to one sample, sequenced in a study of blood T cell repertoires in COVID-19. This table comes from immunoSEQ multiplex PCR, and its TCRdb copy is limited to in-frame clones, with some not included. Of 350,000 to 400,000 clones listed, approximately 89% are singletons. Sequencing used PBMCs or T cells enriched from blood (not recorded which). The receptors were sampled from a woman between 35 and 50 years old who had been exposed to COVID-19.

The chain combines TRBV12-3 or TRBV12-4 with TRBJ1-1; 7 nucleotides match TRBD1. J gave up 8 bases and V 6 bases, and 6 bases lay outside the gene matches. CDR3 length equals 12 residues. This CDR3 reads CASSGDSLEAFF. The DNA for the CDR3 is TGTGCCAGCAGCGGGGACAGCTTAGAAGCTTTCTTT.

This clone is a singleton in its sample. The V and J genes are TRBV3-1 (or the pseudogene TRBV3-2) and TRBJ2-3, with a weak D call TRBD2 (5 bases). The CDR3 totals 13 residues. Germline V gives CDR1 LGHDT, CDR2 YNNKEL (reference sequence). V was shortened by 1 base and J by 5 bases, with 7 bases between the two germline ends. The CDR3 is CASSQGTVDTQYF. In DNA, the CDR3 is TGTGCCAGCAGCCAAGGGACTGTAGATACGCAGTATTTT.

V and J are TRBV18 and TRBJ1-1; the D gene is possibly TRBD1 (6 bases). Germline CDR1 KGHSH, CDR2 LQKENI. The CDR3 runs to 17 residues. Trimming cost V 6 bases and J 0 bases, with 20 bases left between them. This CDR3 is CASSDRQGRGMNTEAFF. The CDR3 DNA is TGTGCCAGCTCTGACCGGCAGGGGAGAGGGATGAACACTGAAGCTTTCTTT.

This clone occurred a few times. V is TRBV6-1 and J is TRBJ1-5; D unclear. Deletions cut 2 bases from V and 3 bases from J, with 14 bases between. Germline V lookup: CDR1 MNHNS, CDR2 SASEGT. The CDR3 runs 16 residues. CDR3: CASSELGLRNNQPQHF. The CDR3 DNA sequence: TGTGCCAGCAGTGAACTAGGTCTCCGGAACAATCAGCCCCAGCATTTT.

The rearrangement joins TRBV6-6 to TRBJ2-7; D possibly corresponds to TRBD2 (6 bases). Germline V CDR1 and CDR2: MNHNY, SVGAGI (reference sequence). V was shortened by 6 bases and J by 0 bases, with 15 bases between the two germline ends. The CDR3 is 15 amino acids. The CDR3, as DNA: TGTGCCAGCAGCCGAACCGGGACTGACTCCTACGAGCAGTACTTC. Its translation: CASSRTGTDSYEQYF.

The chain employs TRBV7-8 and TRBJ1-1; the D is unclear. The CDR3 is 13 residues long. The V end lost 2 bases, the J end lost 1 base, and 5 bases lay between the germline ends. Germline lookup yields CDR1 SGHVS and CDR2 FQNEAQ. Here the CDR3 reads CASSLWQNTEAFF. The CDR3, as DNA: TGTGCCAGCAGCTTATGGCAGAACACTGAAGCTTTCTTT.

V gene TRBV19 combines with J gene TRBJ2-7; 9 bases agree with TRBD2. This CDR3 region has 12 residues. Germline V gene lookup returns CDR1 LNHDA and CDR2 SQIVND (reference sequence). The ends lost 6 bases at V and 7 bases at J; junction bases unmatched: 4. The CDR3 bases are TGTGCCAGTAGGAAGACTAGCGGAGAGCAGTACTTC. Its protein is CASRKTSGEQYF.

V and J are TRBV19 and TRBJ2-3; the D gene is possibly TRBD1 (6 bases). Germline CDR1 reads LNHDA; CDR2 reads SQIVND (reference sequence). The CDR3 has 16 residues. With 3 bases removed from V and 3 bases from J, the gap between germline ends came to 16 bases. This CDR3 reads CASSIVWGRGTDTQYF. For the CDR3, the DNA is TGTGCCAGTAGTATTGTTTGGGGCAGGGGAACAGATACGCAGTATTTT.

The CDR3 loop is CATSDFGGSTDTQYF. CDR3 nucleotides: TGTGCCACCAGTGATTTTGGCGGGAGTACAGATACGCAGTATTTT. The V call is TRBV24-1, the J call TRBJ2-3; TRBD2 agrees at 7 bases. The V segment lost 1 base and the J segment 3 bases; nucleotides outside the gene matches: 3. The CDR3 is 15 amino acids. CDR1 is KGHDR, CDR2 SFDVKD, per germline.

CDR3 region: CASRSGTSSAKDIQYF. The CDR3 DNA reads TGTGCCAGCAGGTCGGGGACTAGCTCTGCCAAGGACATTCAGTACTTC. The genes are TRBV2 and TRBJ2-4, with 9 bases identical to TRBD2. V trimming: 6 bases; J trimming: 8 bases; junction bases outside the gene matches: 14. The CDR3 extends over 16 amino acids. In germline, CDR1 is SNHLY, CDR2 FYNNEI.

This clone was observed once. The chain carries TRBV6-6 and TRBJ2-1, with D possibly matching TRBD1 (5 bases). The germline V and J ends were trimmed by 4 bases and 5 bases, with 18 bases remaining between them. There are 16 residues in the CDR3. Germline V gene sequence: CDR1 MNHNY, CDR2 SVGAGI (reference sequence). The CDR3 region is CASSSSRGVQHNEQFF. The CDR3 DNA is TGTGCCAGCAGTTCCTCAAGGGGCGTCCAACACAATGAGCAGTTCTTC.

This chain connects TRBV7-3 to TRBJ2-5; TRBD1 matches 7 bases. The CDR3 sequence is 15 residues long. Germline V lookup: CDR1 SGHTA, CDR2 FQGTGA. The V segment lost 2 bases and the J segment 5 bases; nucleotides outside the gene matches: 8. The CDR3 reads CASSLGIGGGETQYF. The CDR3 DNA sequence: TGTGCCAGCAGCTTAGGGATAGGGGGCGGGGAGACCCAGTACTTC. Full variable domain (missing parts from reference TRBV7-3 and TRBJ2-5): GAGVSQTPSNKVTEKGKYVELRCDPISGHTALYWYRQSLGQGPEFLIYFQGTGAADDSGLPNDRFFAVRPEGSVSTLKIQRTERGDSAVYLCASSLGIGGGETQYFGPGTRLLVL.

CDR3 DNA: TGTGCCAGCAGCTTGGCCGGGGGACCTGGAAACACCATATATTTT. Encoded protein: CASSLAGGPGNTIYF. This chain joins TRBV5-8 and TRBJ1-3, with TRBD1 as a possible D gene (5 bases). This CDR3 contains 15 residues. Trimming pared 0 bases from V and 2 bases from J, leaving 9 bases between. Germline V gene lookup returns CDR1 SGHTS and CDR2 YDEGEE.

This chain connects TRBV7-3 to TRBJ2-3; 7 bases are a match to TRBD2. J gave up 0 bases and V 5 bases, and 11 bases lay outside the gene matches. In germline, CDR1 is SGHTA, CDR2 FQGTGA. This CDR3 is built from 17 residues. CDR3 amino acids: CASSLQASGSSTDTQYF. For the CDR3, the DNA is TGTGCCAGCAGCCTACAGGCTAGCGGATCTAGCACAGATACGCAGTATTTT.

The chain employs TRBV12-3 or TRBV12-4 and TRBJ1-1; D not certain. The CDR3 consists of 13 residues. V dropped 5 bases and J dropped 6 bases, with 13 bases sitting between them. CDR3 in amino acids: CASSNSALAEAFF. The DNA of the CDR3 is TGTGCCAGCAGTAACAGTGCTCTCGCTGAAGCTTTCTTT.

The rearrangement uses TRBV5-1 and TRBJ1-3; D might be TRBD1 (6 bases). Germline CDR1 reads SGHRS; CDR2 reads YFSETQ. The V end lost 0 bases, the J end lost 0 bases, and 10 bases lay between the germline ends. The CDR3 runs to 16 residues. Here the CDR3 reads CASSLGRGSSGNTIYF. The CDR3 bases are TGCGCCAGCAGCTTGGGCAGGGGAAGCTCTGGAAACACCATATATTTT.

V and J are TRBV19 and TRBJ2-7; 8 nucleotides match TRBD2. CDR1 LNHDA and CDR2 SQIVND come from the germline V gene (reference sequence). The CDR3 has 13 amino acids. J gave up 0 bases and V 10 bases, and 5 bases lay outside the gene matches. The CDR3 DNA reads TGTGCCAAACCTGGGACTAGCTCCTACGAGCAGTACTTC. Translating gives CAKPGTSSYEQYF. Full variable domain (remainder filled in from reference TRBV19 and TRBJ2-7): DGGITQSPKYLFRKEGQNVTLSCEQNLNHDAMYWYRQDPGQGLRLIYYSQIVNDFQKGDIAEGYSVSREKKESFPLTVTSAQKNPTAFYLCAKPGTSSYEQYFGPGTRLTVT.

The gene calls are TRBV19 and TRBJ1-4, with TRBD1 matching over 7 bases. Trimming cost V 5 bases and J 8 bases; bases outside gene matches: 11. Germline V lookup: CDR1 LNHDA, CDR2 SQIVND (reference sequence). This CDR3 is built from 15 residues. Here the CDR3 reads CASSRPTGLDEKLFF. CDR3 DNA: TGTGCCAGTAGTCGCCCGACAGGGTTGGACGAAAAACTGTTTTTT.

The V and J genes are TRBV27 and TRBJ1-1; 7 nucleotides match TRBD1. CDR3 size: 15 residues. The V and J ends lost 7 bases and 1 base, in that order; junction bases with no gene match: 9. Germline V lookup: CDR1 MNHEY, CDR2 SMNVEV (reference sequence). As DNA, the CDR3 is TGTGCCAGCATCAGGTTAGGGGGCCGGAACACTGAAGCTTTCTTT. Translated, it gives CASIRLGGRNTEAFF.

The V and J genes are TRBV7-9 and TRBJ2-7; unclear D gene. Germline V gene lookup returns CDR1 SEHNR and CDR2 FQNEAQ (reference sequence). The CDR3 has 12 amino acids. The V and J ends lost 1 base and 2 bases respectively, with 3 bases between them. CDR3 in DNA: TGTGCCAGCAGCTTAGTAGCCTACGAGCAGTACTTC. Its protein product is CASSLVAYEQYF.

Here the CDR3 reads CASSKMGRSPLHF. DNA of the CDR3: TGTGCCAGCAGTAAGATGGGCCGATCGCCCCTCCACTTT. The chain joins TRBV6-5 to TRBJ1-6; D remains unclear. From germline, CDR1 is MNHEY and CDR2 SVGAGI. V was trimmed by 5 bases and J by 13 bases, leaving 15 bases between them. CDR3 length: 13 amino acids.

This chain joins TRBV7-9 and TRBJ1-2, with TRBD1 matching over 9 bases. This CDR3 is built from 14 residues. V gave up 5 bases and J gave up 6 bases; unmatched junction bases: 7. The V gene's germline CDR1 is SEHNR and CDR2 FQNEAQ (reference sequence). The CDR3 coding sequence is TGTGCCAGCAGCCCGGGACAGGGTGATGATGGCTACACCTTC. Amino acids: CASSPGQGDDGYTF.

This chain connects TRBV15 to TRBJ1-6; D unclear. CDR3 length: 14 amino acids. From germline, CDR1 is LNHNV and CDR2 YYDKDF (reference sequence). Trimming removed 0 bases from V and 14 bases from J, with 14 bases in between. DNA for the CDR3: TGTGCCACCAGCAGAGAGGGTGACAACTGGGCCCTCCACTTT. Translated, it gives CATSREGDNWALHF.

The chain recombines TRBV19 with TRBJ1-1; D is perhaps TRBD1 (6 bases). V was clipped by 6 bases and J by 1 base, with 15 bases between them. The CDR3 runs to 15 residues. Germline V gene sequence: CDR1 LNHDA, CDR2 SQIVND (reference sequence). The CDR3: CASREYGQPNTEAFF. The CDR3 DNA reads as TGTGCCAGTAGAGAGTATGGACAGCCGAACACTGAAGCTTTCTTT.

J is TRBJ1-2 and V is TRBV27, with D perhaps matching TRBD1 (6 bases). The germline V gene encodes CDR1 MNHEY and CDR2 SMNVEV (reference sequence). The V end lost 6 bases, the J end lost 4 bases, and 12 bases lay between the germline ends. This CDR3 has 13 amino acids. CDR3 sequence reads: CASSLGGAYGYTF. CDR3 nucleotides: TGTGCCAGCAGCCTAGGGGGTGCCTATGGCTACACCTTC.

V is TRBV5-1 and J is TRBJ1-2; D is uncertain. Germline V lookup: CDR1 SGHRS, CDR2 YFSETQ. Trimming cost V 1 base and J 8 bases, with 15 bases left between them. The CDR3 runs 14 residues. The CDR3 sequence is CASSLRPAAEGYTF. DNA for the CDR3: TGCGCCAGCAGCTTGCGGCCGGCCGCGGAAGGCTACACCTTC.

The chain uses TRBV12-3 or TRBV12-4 and TRBJ1-5; no reliable D call. Trimming removed 1 base at V and 6 bases at J, with 7 bases between. CDR3 length: 13 amino acids. The CDR3 nucleotides are TGTGCCAGCAGTTTAGTCTACGGTCAGCCCCAGCATTTT. Translated, it gives CASSLVYGQPQHF.

The genes are TRBV19 and TRBJ2-7; 11 bases are a match to TRBD2. The germline V gene encodes CDR1 LNHDA and CDR2 SQIVND (reference sequence). With 3 bases clipped from V and 0 bases from J, the junction kept 7 bases outside the gene matches. The CDR3 spans 17 residues. The CDR3 spells CASSITSGSFSSYEQYF. CDR3 DNA sequence: TGTGCCAGTAGTATTACTAGCGGGAGCTTTAGCTCCTACGAGCAGTACTTC.

This chain links TRBV5-4 with TRBJ1-2, with D possibly TRBD1 on 5 matching bases. CDR3 size: 16 residues. Germline V lookup: CDR1 SGHNT, CDR2 YYREEE (reference sequence). V lost 1 base and J 4 bases, leaving 17 bases between the germline ends. CDR3 DNA sequence: TGTGCCAGCAGCTTGCGACCCCGGGGGATCGGCTATGGCTACACCTTC. As protein: CASSLRPRGIGYGYTF.

This chain joins TRBV30 and TRBJ1-3; D unresolved. V gave up 3 bases and J gave up 4 bases, with 16 bases separating them. The CDR3 covers 15 residues. The germline CDR1 and CDR2 sequences are GTSNPN and SVGIG (reference sequence). In DNA, the CDR3 is TGTGCCTGGAGCCCTAGACGGGTCTCGGGAAACACCATATATTTT. Residues: CAWSPRRVSGNTIYF. The whole variable domain, filled in from reference TRBV30 and TRBJ1-3, reads SQTIHQWPATLVQPVGSPLSLECTVEGTSNPNLYWYRQAAGRGLQLLFYSVGIGQISSEVPQNLSASRPQDRQFILSSKKLLLSDSGFYLCAWSPRRVSGNTIYFGEGSWLTVV.